These 25 T cell receptor beta chains share one sample of origin, sequenced in a study of blood T cell repertoires in COVID-19. Assay: immunoSEQ multiplex PCR; the TCRdb copy retains only in-frame clones and omits some. In the table there are 200,000 to 300,000 clones, around nine tenths of which are singletons. Source material: peripheral blood. All receptors come from an elderly man with acute or convalescent COVID-19.

As to this clone: Germline and junction disagree at one end, which may indicate a read error. V usage is TRBV6-5 and J usage is TRBJ1-6; 9 bases fit TRBD1. Germline CDR1 and CDR2: MNHEY and SVGAGI. The CDR3 is made up of 15 amino acids. The CDR3: CASSFRDRVNLPLHF. CDR3 nucleotides: TGTGCCAGCAGTTTCCGGGACAGGGTAAATTTACCCCTCCACTTT.

This rearrangement joins TRBV18 to TRBJ1-4; D call uncertain. V lost 6 bases and J 5 bases, leaving 16 bases between the germline ends. CDR3 length: 15 amino acids. Per germline, CDR1 KGHSH and CDR2 LQKENI. The CDR3 protein is CASSPDQLRNEKLFF. For the CDR3, the DNA is TGTGCCAGCTCTCCAGATCAACTACGGAATGAAAAACTGTTTTTT.

This clone has just one count. The chain combines TRBV5-1 with TRBJ2-7, with D maybe TRBD2 (6 bases). Germline V gene data show CDR1 as SGHRS and CDR2 as YFSETQ. The CDR3 consists of 13 residues. Trimming pared 0 bases from V and 6 bases from J, leaving 10 bases between. The CDR3, as DNA: TGCGCCAGCAGCTTGGAAACTAGCCGCGAGCAGTACTTC. Protein sequence: CASSLETSREQYF. The entire variable domain, with the rest obtained from reference TRBV5-1 and TRBJ2-7, is as follows: KAGVTQTPRYLIKTRGQQVTLSCSPISGHRSVSWYQQTPGQGLQFLFEYFSETQRNKGNFPGRFSGRQFSNSRSEMNVSTLELGDSALYLCASSLETSREQYFGPGTRLTVT.

The genes are TRBV5-6 and TRBJ1-5; D is possibly TRBD1 (5 bases). CDR3 length equals 18 residues. Per the germline V gene, CDR1 is SGHDT and CDR2 is YYEEEE. V gave up 1 base and J gave up 5 bases, with 22 bases separating them. The CDR3 spells CASSLWFGSSRGDQPQHF. Here the CDR3 DNA reads TGTGCCAGCAGCTTGTGGTTCGGGTCGTCGCGGGGGGATCAGCCCCAGCATTTT.

The chain joins TRBV5-1 to TRBJ2-7, with 11 bases that match TRBD2. Germline assignment: CDR1 SGHRS and CDR2 YFSETQ. The CDR3 runs to 17 residues. J lost 2 bases, V lost 3 bases, and 10 bases had no gene match. The CDR3 DNA reads TGCGCCAGCAGCTCCCTTCCTAGCGGGGGGACAACCTACGAGCAGTACTTC. It specifies CASSSLPSGGTTYEQYF.

The chain links TRBV7-9 to TRBJ2-7; 11 bases line up with TRBD1. Losses at the gene ends were 1 base for V and 4 bases for J; bases not matched to a gene: 0. Germline V gene sequence: CDR1 SEHNR, CDR2 FQNEAQ (reference sequence). This CDR3 is 14 amino acids long. The CDR3 coding sequence is TGTGCCAGCAGCTTAGGGGACAGGGGGTACGAGCAGTACTTC. It translates to CASSLGDRGYEQYF.

This chain uses TRBV7-3 with TRBJ2-7; 8 bases are a match to TRBD1. Per the germline V gene, CDR1 is SGHTA and CDR2 is FQGTGA. Trimming at V came to 5 bases and at J to 4 bases, leaving 7 bases not matched to a gene. The CDR3 extends over 14 amino acids. Here the CDR3 DNA reads TGTGCCAGCAGCGAACGACAGGGGCCGTACGAGCAGTACTTC. It specifies CASSERQGPYEQYF.

The chain employs TRBV18 and TRBJ1-6; the D gene is possibly TRBD1 (6 bases). V lost 1 base and J lost 8, with 15 bases in between. Germline CDR1 KGHSH, CDR2 LQKENI. The CDR3 runs to 16 residues. Written as DNA, the CDR3 is TGTGCCAGCTCACCACGTTGGTCGGGGGGCGATTCACCCCTCCACTTT. It specifies CASSPRWSGGDSPLHF. The full variable domain, rest sourced from reference TRBV18 and TRBJ1-6, is NAGVMQNPRHLVRRRGQEARLRCSPMKGHSHVYWYRQLPEEGLKFMVYLQKENIIDESGMPKERFSAEFPKEGPSILRIQQVVRGDSAAYFCASSPRWSGGDSPLHFGNGTRLTVT.

The rearrangement uses TRBV5-4 and TRBJ2-1, with 14 bases matching TRBD2. V shed 5 bases and J 7 bases; nucleotides not matched to a gene: 5. The CDR3 is made up of 15 amino acids. Germline CDR1 reads SGHNT; CDR2 reads YYREEE (reference sequence). The CDR3 sequence: CASSYGTSGSNEQFF. The CDR3 nucleotides read TGTGCCAGCAGTTACGGGACTAGCGGGAGTAATGAGCAGTTCTTC.

The chain links TRBV6-6 to TRBJ1-3, with 8 bases aligning to TRBD1. The V gene's germline CDR1 is MNHNY and CDR2 SVGAGI (reference sequence). The CDR3 runs to 14 residues. The ends lost 6 bases at V and 4 bases at J; junction bases unmatched: 5. CDR3 nucleotide sequence: TGTGCCAGCAGCCTCAGGGGGCGAGGAAACACCATATATTTT. Protein product: CASSLRGRGNTIYF.

This clone was seen a handful of times. V gene TRBV14 combines with J gene TRBJ1-2; D may be TRBD1 (5 bases). This CDR3 is 15 amino acids long. The V and J ends lost 0 bases and 3 bases respectively, with 11 bases between them. Germline loops: CDR1 SGHDN, CDR2 FVKESK. The CDR3 sequence is CASSQDLREDYGYTF. The CDR3 nucleotides read TGTGCCAGCAGCCAAGATCTCAGGGAGGACTATGGCTACACCTTC.

The rearrangement links TRBV7-2 to TRBJ1-2, with 9 bases identical to TRBD1. Germline V gene data show CDR1 as SGHTA and CDR2 as FQGNSA. With V trimmed by 5 bases and J by 8 bases, 12 bases remained unmatched. The CDR3 extends over 15 amino acids. The CDR3 bases are TGTGCCAGCAGCCCGGGGGGACAGGGAATCCGCGGCTACACCTTC. Its translation is CASSPGGQGIRGYTF. The whole variable domain, filled in from reference TRBV7-2 and TRBJ1-2, reads GAGVSQSPSNKVTEKGKDVELRCDPISGHTALYWYRQSLGQGLEFLIYFQGNSAPDKSGLPSDRFSAERTGGSVSTLTIQRTQQEDSAVYLCASSPGGQGIRGYTFGSGTRLTVV.

This clone has only a few counts. V and J are TRBV19 and TRBJ1-3; D uncertain. Trimming took off 5 bases at V and 3 bases at J, with 11 bases between the two ends. From germline, CDR1 is LNHDA and CDR2 SQIVND (reference sequence). The CDR3 totals 14 residues. The CDR3 DNA reads as TGTGCCAGTAGTCGATCCCAGGTTGGAAACACCATATATTTT. This translates into CASSRSQVGNTIYF.

V is TRBV10-3 and J is TRBJ1-1, with 9 nucleotides matching TRBD1. Germline CDR1 ENHRY, CDR2 SYGVKD. J gave up 0 bases and V 10 bases, and 6 bases lay outside the gene matches. The CDR3 contains 14 residues. CDR3 protein: CATGTGQLNTEAFF. The CDR3, as DNA: TGTGCCACCGGGACAGGGCAATTGAACACTGAAGCTTTCTTT.

The chain is built from TRBV7-2 and TRBJ1-1; 7 nucleotides agree with TRBD1. With V trimmed by 2 bases and J by 4 bases, 4 bases remained unmatched. The CDR3 covers 14 residues. Germline CDR1 reads SGHTA; CDR2 reads FQGNSA. The CDR3 region is CASSLTGVATEAFF. The DNA for the CDR3 is TGTGCCAGCAGCTTAACAGGGGTGGCCACTGAAGCTTTCTTT.

The chain links TRBV29-1 to TRBJ1-2, with 12 bases lining up with TRBD1. Trimming took 8 bases from V and 8 from J; bases not matched to a gene: 18. This CDR3 is built from 16 residues. Germline V gene lookup returns CDR1 SQVTM and CDR2 ANQGSEA. The CDR3 DNA reads TGCAGCTCCTCCGGGACAGGGGGCGTCACTGGTCCGGGCTACACCTTC. This encodes CSSSGTGGVTGPGYTF.

The chain couples TRBV15 to TRBJ1-4; D not certain. The V gene lost 0 bases and the J gene lost 11 bases, with 16 bases spanning the gap. The CDR3 length is 15 residues. Germline V gene lookup returns CDR1 LNHNV and CDR2 YYDKDF (reference sequence). CDR3 sequence: CATSRDRAGSGKLFF. CDR3 sequence (DNA): TGTGCCACCAGCAGAGATCGGGCGGGGTCGGGCAAACTGTTTTTT.

This chain joins TRBV5-6 and TRBJ2-2; D is possibly TRBD1 (5 bases). The CDR3 extends over 15 amino acids. CDR1 and CDR2 from the germline V gene are SGHDT and YYEEEE. Trimming removed 6 bases at V and 1 base at J, with 13 bases between. The CDR3 loop reads CASKYAGMNTGELFF. The CDR3 DNA is TGTGCCAGCAAATACGCAGGGATGAACACCGGGGAGCTGTTTTTT.

The V gene is TRBV4-3, the J gene TRBJ2-2; tentatively, D is TRBD1 (6 bases). Germline V lookup: CDR1 LGHNA, CDR2 YSLEER. The CDR3 consists of 16 residues. Trimming shortened V by 6 bases and J by 4 bases, and 18 bases separated the two germline ends. For the CDR3, the DNA is TGCGCCAGCAGGCCCCAGGGGAAAAGAGGCACCGGGGAGCTGTTTTTT. Translating it yields CASRPQGKRGTGELFF.

The table lists this clone with a count of one. The CDR3 coding sequence is TGCAGCGTTTTACAGGGGAGGGAGACCCAGTACTTC. As protein: CSVLQGRETQYF. The chain couples TRBV29-1 to TRBJ2-5, with D perhaps matching TRBD1 (7 bases). With 5 bases removed from V and 5 bases from J, the gap between germline ends came to 12 bases. This CDR3 is 12 amino acids long. Germline CDR1 SQVTM, CDR2 ANQGSEA.

This chain links TRBV7-2 with TRBJ1-2; TRBD1 aligns across 8 bases. V was clipped by 5 bases and J by 6 bases; unmatched bases: 8. The CDR3 is 14 amino acids. Germline-derived CDR1 and CDR2 are SGHTA and FQGNSA. CDR3: CASSPTGGIDGYTF. The CDR3 region has the DNA TGTGCCAGCAGCCCCACAGGGGGGATCGATGGCTACACCTTC.

The chain links TRBV5-5 to TRBJ1-1; 7 bases fit TRBD1. Per germline, CDR1 SGHKS and CDR2 YYEKEE (reference sequence). J was trimmed by 3 bases and V by 2 bases; bases with no gene match: 1. The CDR3 runs 13 residues. CDR3 in amino acids: CASSFGTDTEAFF. The CDR3 DNA is TGTGCCAGCAGCTTCGGGACAGACACTGAAGCTTTCTTT.

For the CDR3, the DNA is TGTGCCAGCAGTTACAGGGGTCTCATGAACACTGAAGCTTTCTTT. Its translation: CASSYRGLMNTEAFF. The chain has TRBV6-2 or TRBV6-3 and TRBJ1-1; maybe TRBD1 (5 bases). The CDR3 is made up of 15 amino acids. The V end was cut by 2 bases, the J end by 0 bases, with 10 bases between. Per the germline V gene, CDR1 is MNHEY and CDR2 is SVGEGT.

On this clone itself: The same CDR3 also results from other DNA sequences found in this sample. The rearrangement joins TRBV11-3 to TRBJ2-2; D remains ambiguous. The CDR3 runs to 13 residues. V lost 0 bases to trimming and J lost 5 bases, with 4 bases between them. Germline V CDR1 and CDR2: SGHNT, YENEEA. Here the CDR3 DNA reads TGTGCCAGCAGCTTAGATCTTACCGGGGAGCTGTTTTTT. Amino acid sequence: CASSLDLTGELFF.

Remarks on this clone: Distinct nucleotide sequences in the sample also encode this CDR3. The genes are TRBV3-1 (or the pseudogene TRBV3-2) and TRBJ2-7; D not resolved. V was shortened by 1 base and J by 4 bases, with 8 bases between the two germline ends. Germline CDR1 and CDR2: LGHDT and YNNKEL (reference sequence). The CDR3 is 13 residues long. The CDR3, as DNA: TGTGCCAGCAGCCAAGGCCTGGCATACGAGCAGTACTTC. It codes for CASSQGLAYEQYF.